The clone carrying this TCR beta chain is a singleton in its sample. The antigen is not known. Sequencing was performed with immunoSEQ multiplex PCR; in TCRdb, only in-frame clones are kept and a portion is missing. Of under 130,000 clones in the sample, roughly 87% were seen once. These data belong to a study of PD-1 blockade in classical Hodgkin lymphoma. Study-wide findings and caveats: Patients excluded were those beginning nivolumab under 1 year after ASCT. Patients who responded completely had about the same baseline diversity as newly diagnosed patients.

The germline V gene encodes CDR1 SGHTA and CDR2 FQGNSA. This CDR3 is 14 amino acids long. Germline trimming cut 5 bases from V and 3 bases from J; bases unmatched to any gene: 6. The time point is: cycle 4 day 1 (C4D1), after six to seven weeks of nivolumab. No patient escaped relapse after autologous stem cell transplantation, and brentuximab vedotin exposure varied. Complete response, partial response or progressive disease constituted the best response categories observed. This sequence originates from a human donor with classical Hodgkin lymphoma. V usage is TRBV7-2 and J usage is TRBJ2-5, with 7 bases fitting TRBD1. The input for sequencing was peripheral blood mononuclear cells (PBMCs), taken before the fourth cycle of nivolumab. Here the CDR3 DNA reads TGTGCCAGCAGCGGTTATACAGGGGAAGAGACCCAGTACTTC. Amino acid sequence: CASSGYTGEETQYF.